This T cell receptor beta chain was sequenced for a study of T cells after yellow fever vaccination. Study-wide context: The SMART-Seq v4 Ultra Low Input method served to prepare the low-cell-number fractions. Study-level results: Some clonotypes were seen in both the CD4 and the CD8 compartments. These made up a small share and likely arose from convergent recombination. A large majority of primary-vaccination clones showed up again after the booster (approximately 95% CD4, 88% CD8).

CDR1 is KGHSH, CDR2 LQKENI, per germline. V lost 4 bases and J 5 bases, leaving 19 bases between the germline ends. The length of the CDR3 is 16 residues. About this clonotype: Its antigen is undetermined.

Template-switching 5'RACE yielded the TCR cDNA; a universal primer site and UMIs were added in the process. MiXCR, applied by TCRdb to the 5' RACE reads, yields one record per CDR3 protein. The sample yields some 560,000 distinct CDR3 sequences, about a sixth seen once. The chain links TRBV18 to TRBJ2-3; no clear D. Sequences were derived from PBMCs, sampled more than 4 days after the first yellow fever vaccination. This TCR was recovered from a man aged 18 to 29 who received the YFV17D yellow fever vaccine. CDR3 sequence reads: CASSREGLLRKDTQYF. The CDR3 DNA reads TGTGCCAGCTCACGAGAAGGGTTACTTCGGAAAGATACGCAGTATTTT.